The present TCR beta chain was sequenced within a study of metastatic and nonmetastatic thyroid tumors (dated by TCRdb to 2018 to 2020). Turning to the overall study: For patients with malignant and with benign thyroid disease, the researchers compared repertoires between peripheral blood samples and tumor or nodule tissue samples.

General conclusions and limits of the study: In both blood and tumor samples, TCR beta diversity was reported to be significantly higher in malignant tumors than in benign nodules.

This clone was picked up many times. Which antigen it targets is not known. Per-base quality was not reported, and no clone a single base away is much larger than it. Libraries were built with PCR. The sequencing machine was an Illumina HiSeq 4000. The TCR beta-chain CDR3 region of each patient was profiled by high-throughput sequencing. The paper's processing steps were these. A classifier to discriminate distant-metastatic papillary thyroid cancer patients was built from CDR3 differences across clinicopathological groups. The Shannon index was used to measure repertoire diversity, and the Morisita-Horn index was used to measure how similar tumor and blood repertoires were. Using fastp at Q25 and MiXCR, TCRdb reprocessed the public reads and kept productive beta chains. TCRdb, not the authors, supplied the V and J calls. For this sample the table gives about 15,000 clones, of which about 21% were detected only once. Roughly 13% of the sample belongs to the ten largest clones.

No patient had received any treatment before thyroid surgery. Patient clinical samples collected from about 2012 to 2018 were retrospectively analysed using T-cell receptor beta sequencing. Sequenced material: blood. The receptor was isolated from a female donor with papillary thyroid cancer or a benign thyroid nodule (not recorded which). Some clones in this sample may be carry-over from other donors' samples.

The nucleotides are TGCGCCAGCAGCCGAAGCGGAGGCAGGAGCTCCTACGAGCAGTACTTC. The translation is CASSRSGGRSSYEQYF. The rearrangement combines TRBV4-1 with TRBJ2-7; TRBD2 could be the D gene, as 5 bases match. Measured from the cysteine to the phenylalanine, the CDR3 is 16 residues long. The retained sequence is limited to the CDR3, 48 bases, with the frame set at the first base. CDR1 is given as MGHRA and CDR2 as YSYEKL, both from the germline V gene. V was cut back by 4 bases and J by 0 bases, leaving a gap of 16 bases between them.